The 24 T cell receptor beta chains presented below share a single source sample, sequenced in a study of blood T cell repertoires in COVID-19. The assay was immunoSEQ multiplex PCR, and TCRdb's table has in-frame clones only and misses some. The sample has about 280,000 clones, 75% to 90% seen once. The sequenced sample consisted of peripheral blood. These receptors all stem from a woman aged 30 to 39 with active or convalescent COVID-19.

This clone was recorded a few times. The CDR3 spells CATSDLSGRGGYNEQFF. The CDR3 DNA sequence: TGTGCCACCAGTGATTTGTCGGGGCGGGGGGGCTACAATGAGCAGTTCTTC. The chain combines TRBV24-1 with TRBJ2-1; 9 bases are shared with TRBD2. With V trimmed by 0 bases and J by 3 bases, 5 bases remained unmatched. The CDR3 consists of 17 residues. Germline CDR1 KGHDR, CDR2 SFDVKD.

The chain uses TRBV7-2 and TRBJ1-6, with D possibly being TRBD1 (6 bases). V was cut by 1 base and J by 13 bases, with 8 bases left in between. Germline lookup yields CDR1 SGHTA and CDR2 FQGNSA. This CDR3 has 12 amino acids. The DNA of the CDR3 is TGTGCCAGCAGCTTAGATCAGGGGCCCCTCCACTTT. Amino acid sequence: CASSLDQGPLHF.

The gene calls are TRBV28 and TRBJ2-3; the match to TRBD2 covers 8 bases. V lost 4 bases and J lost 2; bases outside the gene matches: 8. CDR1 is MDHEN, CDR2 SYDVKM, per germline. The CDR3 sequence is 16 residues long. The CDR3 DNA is TGTGCCAGCAGTTCGTTCACTAGCGGCCTCACAGATACGCAGTATTTT. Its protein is CASSSFTSGLTDTQYF.

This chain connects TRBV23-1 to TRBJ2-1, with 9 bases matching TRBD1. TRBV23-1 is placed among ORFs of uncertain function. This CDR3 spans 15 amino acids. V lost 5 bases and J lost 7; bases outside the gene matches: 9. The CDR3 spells CASSNGQGRANEQFF. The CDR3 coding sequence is TGCGCCAGCAGTAATGGACAGGGGCGCGCAAATGAGCAGTTCTTC.

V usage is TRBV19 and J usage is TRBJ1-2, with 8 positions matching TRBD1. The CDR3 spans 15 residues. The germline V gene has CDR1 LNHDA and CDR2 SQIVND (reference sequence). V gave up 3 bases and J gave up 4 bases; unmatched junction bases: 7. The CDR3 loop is CASSILGQEFYGYTF. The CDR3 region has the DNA TGTGCCAGTAGTATTCTGGGACAGGAGTTCTATGGCTACACCTTC.

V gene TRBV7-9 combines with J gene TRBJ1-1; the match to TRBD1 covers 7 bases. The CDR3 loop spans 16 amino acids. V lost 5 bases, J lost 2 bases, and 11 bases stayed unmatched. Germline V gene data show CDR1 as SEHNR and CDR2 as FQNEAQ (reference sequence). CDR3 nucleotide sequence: TGTGCCAGCAGCCCAATAGGTGGGACAGTTAACACTGAAGCTTTCTTT. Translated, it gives CASSPIGGTVNTEAFF.

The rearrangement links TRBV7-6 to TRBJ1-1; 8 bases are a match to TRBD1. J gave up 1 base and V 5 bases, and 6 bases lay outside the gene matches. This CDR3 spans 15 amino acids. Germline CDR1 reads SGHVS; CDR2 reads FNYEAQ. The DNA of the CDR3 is TGTGCCAGCAGCCTCACCGGGACAGGGAACACTGAAGCTTTCTTT. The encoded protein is CASSLTGTGNTEAFF.

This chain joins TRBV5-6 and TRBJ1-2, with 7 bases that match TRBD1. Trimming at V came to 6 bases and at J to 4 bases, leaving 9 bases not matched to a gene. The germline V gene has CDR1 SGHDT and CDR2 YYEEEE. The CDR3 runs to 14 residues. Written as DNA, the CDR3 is TGTGCCAGCACCCTACGGGACAGTCTCTATGGCTACACCTTC. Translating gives CASTLRDSLYGYTF.

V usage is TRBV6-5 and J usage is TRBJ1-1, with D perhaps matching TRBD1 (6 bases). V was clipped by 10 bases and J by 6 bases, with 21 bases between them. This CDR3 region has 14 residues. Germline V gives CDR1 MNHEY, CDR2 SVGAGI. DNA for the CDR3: TGTGCCACTTTCACCCGGGGCGGGGGGCCTGAAGCTTTCTTT. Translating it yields CATFTRGGGPEAFF.

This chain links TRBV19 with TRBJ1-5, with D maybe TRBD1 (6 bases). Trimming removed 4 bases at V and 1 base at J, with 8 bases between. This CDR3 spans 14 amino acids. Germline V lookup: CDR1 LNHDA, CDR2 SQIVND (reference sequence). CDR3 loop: CASSRDTSNQPQHF. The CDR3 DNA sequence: TGTGCCAGTAGTAGGGACACCAGCAATCAGCCCCAGCATTTT.

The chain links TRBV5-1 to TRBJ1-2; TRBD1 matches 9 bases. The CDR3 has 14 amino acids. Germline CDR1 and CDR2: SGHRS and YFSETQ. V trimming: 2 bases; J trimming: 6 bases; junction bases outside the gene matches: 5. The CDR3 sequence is CASSFTGGRDGYTF. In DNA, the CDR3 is TGCGCCAGCAGCTTCACAGGGGGCAGGGATGGCTACACCTTC.

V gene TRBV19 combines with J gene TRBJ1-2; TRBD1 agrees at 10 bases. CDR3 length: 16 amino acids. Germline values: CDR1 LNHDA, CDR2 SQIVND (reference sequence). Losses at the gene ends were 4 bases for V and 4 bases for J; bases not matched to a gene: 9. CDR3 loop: CASSNPDRGLSYGYTF. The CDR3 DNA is TGTGCCAGTAGTAACCCTGACAGGGGGCTAAGCTATGGCTACACCTTC.

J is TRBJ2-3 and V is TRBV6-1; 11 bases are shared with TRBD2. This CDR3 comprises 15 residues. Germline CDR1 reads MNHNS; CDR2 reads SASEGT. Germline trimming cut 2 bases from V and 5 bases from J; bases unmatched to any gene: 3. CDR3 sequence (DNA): TGTGCCAGCAGTGAACTAGCGGGGGGAAGAGATACGCAGTATTTT. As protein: CASSELAGGRDTQYF.

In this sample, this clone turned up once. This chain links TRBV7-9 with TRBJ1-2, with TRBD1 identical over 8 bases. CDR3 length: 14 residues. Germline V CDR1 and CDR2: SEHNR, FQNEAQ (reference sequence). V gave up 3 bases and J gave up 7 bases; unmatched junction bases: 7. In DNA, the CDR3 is TGTGCCAGCAGCTTTTCGCAGGGGGCTAGTGGCTACACCTTC. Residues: CASSFSQGASGYTF.

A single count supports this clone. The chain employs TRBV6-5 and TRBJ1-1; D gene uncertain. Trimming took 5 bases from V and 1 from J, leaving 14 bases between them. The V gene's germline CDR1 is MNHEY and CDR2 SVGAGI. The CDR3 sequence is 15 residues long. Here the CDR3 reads CASSRPEGWNTEAFF. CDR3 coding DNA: TGTGCCAGCAGTCGCCCAGAGGGTTGGAACACTGAAGCTTTCTTT.

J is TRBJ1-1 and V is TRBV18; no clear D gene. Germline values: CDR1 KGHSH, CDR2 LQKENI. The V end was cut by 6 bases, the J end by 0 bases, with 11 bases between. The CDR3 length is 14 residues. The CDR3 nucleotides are TGTGCCAGCTCCCCGAACAAGATGAACACTGAAGCTTTCTTT. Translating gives CASSPNKMNTEAFF.

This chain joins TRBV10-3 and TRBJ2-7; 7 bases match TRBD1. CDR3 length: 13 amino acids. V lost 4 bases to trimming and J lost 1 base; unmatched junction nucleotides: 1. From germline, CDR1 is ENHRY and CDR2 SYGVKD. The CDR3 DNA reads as TGTGCCATCAGTGGGGACAGATCCTACGAGCAGTACTTC. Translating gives CAISGDRSYEQYF.

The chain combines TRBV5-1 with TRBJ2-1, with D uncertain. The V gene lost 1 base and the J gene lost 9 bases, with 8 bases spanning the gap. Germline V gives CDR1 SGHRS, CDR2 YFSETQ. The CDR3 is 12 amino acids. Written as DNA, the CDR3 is TGCGCCAGCAGCTTGAGCTTGAGTGAGCAGTTCTTC. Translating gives CASSLSLSEQFF.

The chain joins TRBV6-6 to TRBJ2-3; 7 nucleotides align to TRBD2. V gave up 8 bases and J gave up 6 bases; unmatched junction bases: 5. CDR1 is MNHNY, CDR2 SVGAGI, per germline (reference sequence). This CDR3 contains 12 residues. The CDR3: CASEGGPDTQYF. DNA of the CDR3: TGTGCCAGCGAGGGAGGGCCCGATACGCAGTATTTT.

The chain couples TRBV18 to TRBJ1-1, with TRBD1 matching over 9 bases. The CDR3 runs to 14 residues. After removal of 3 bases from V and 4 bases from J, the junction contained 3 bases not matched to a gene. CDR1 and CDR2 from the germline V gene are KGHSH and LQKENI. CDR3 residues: CASSPTDRGTEAFF. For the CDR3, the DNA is TGTGCCAGCTCACCTACGGACAGGGGCACTGAAGCTTTCTTT.

CDR3 residues: CASRLKTAPYEQYF. In DNA form, the CDR3 reads TGTGCAAGTCGCTTGAAGACAGCACCCTACGAGCAGTACTTC. This chain links TRBV12-2 with TRBJ2-7; the D call TRBD1 from the table was never checked on the DNA. TRBV12-2 is flagged as a pseudogene. CDR3 size: 14 residues.

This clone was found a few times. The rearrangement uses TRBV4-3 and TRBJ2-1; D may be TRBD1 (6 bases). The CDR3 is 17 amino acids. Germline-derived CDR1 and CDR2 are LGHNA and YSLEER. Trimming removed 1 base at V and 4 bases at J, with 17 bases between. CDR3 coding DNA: TGCGCCAGCAGCCAAGCCCTTCCGGGACACGAGTACAATGAGCAGTTCTTC. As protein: CASSQALPGHEYNEQFF.

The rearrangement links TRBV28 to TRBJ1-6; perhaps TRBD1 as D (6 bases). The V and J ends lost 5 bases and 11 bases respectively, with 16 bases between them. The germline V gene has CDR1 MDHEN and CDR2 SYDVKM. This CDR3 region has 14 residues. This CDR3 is CASSPIRQVAPLHF. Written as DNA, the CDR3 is TGTGCCAGCAGTCCGATCCGACAGGTAGCACCCCTCCACTTT.

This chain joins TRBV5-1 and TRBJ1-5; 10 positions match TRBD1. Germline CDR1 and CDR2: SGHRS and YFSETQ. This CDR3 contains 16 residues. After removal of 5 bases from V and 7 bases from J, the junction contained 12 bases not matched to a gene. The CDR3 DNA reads TGCGCCAGCAGTCCGACTCCGGGACAGGGGAGCCAGCCCCAGCATTTT. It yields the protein CASSPTPGQGSQPQHF.